The 24 T cell receptor beta chains listed next were all sequenced from one sample in a study of T cell clonality in common variable immunodeficiency. Study results and limitations: Common variable immunodeficiency TCR beta sequences reportedly had fewer deletions and N-nucleotide insertions.

These receptors' antigens are unknown. Sequencing used immunoSEQ multiplex PCR; TCRdb keeps in-frame clones, though not all of them. This sample carries more than 20,000 clones and no singletons, and about 2% goes to the top ten. The sequenced sample was peripheral blood mononuclear cells. These receptors were collected from a human donor with common variable immunodeficiency.

A note on this clone: At one end, the junction sequence differs from germline, possibly due to a read error. The observed sequence ends 3 residues before the CDR3 terminus, with the missing tail filled in from the germline J gene. The same CDR3 is also encoded by other DNA sequences in this sample. This chain links TRBV5-1 with TRBJ1-3, with 9 bases fitting TRBD1. CDR3 length: 16 residues. In germline, CDR1 is SGHRS, CDR2 YFSETQ. CDR3 DNA (partial): TGCGCTAGCAGCTTGGGGGGACAGGGTTCTGGAAACACC. Protein: CASSLGGQGSGNT. The whole CDR3 sequence reads CASSLGGQGSGNTIYF. Using reference TRBV5-1 and TRBJ1-3 for the parts outside the CDR3, the full variable domain is KAGVTQTPRYLIKTRGQQVTLSCSPISGHRSVSWYQQTPGQGLQFLFEYFSETQRNKGNFPGRFSGRQFSNSRSEMNVSTLELGDSALYLCASSLGGQGSGNTIYFGEGSWLTVV.

This clone appeared many times. The read ends 3 residues early relative to the CDR3; the germline J gene fills the gap. The chain employs TRBV5-5 and TRBJ2-7; D possibly corresponds to TRBD1 (6 bases). Trimming stripped 1 base from V and 6 bases from J, with 17 bases between. From germline, CDR1 is SGHKS and CDR2 YYEKEE (reference sequence). The CDR3 sequence is 15 residues long. The CDR3 bases that were read are TGTGCCAGCAGCTTGTTACAGGGCAGACTCGGCGAG. Translation gives CASSLLQGRLGE. The CDR3 in full is CASSLLQGRLGEQYF.

Many counts were recorded for this clone. The CDR3 here is CASSSPSQGETQYF. The part of the CDR3 DNA that was read is TGTGCCAGCAGCTCCCCGTCCCAAGGGGAGACC. V usage is TRBV7-9 and J usage is TRBJ2-5; D is ambiguous. The observed sequence ends 3 residues before the CDR3 terminus, with the missing tail filled in from the germline J gene. The V end was cut by 4 bases, the J end by 5 bases, with 14 bases between. The length of the CDR3 is 14 residues. Germline CDR1 reads SEHNR; CDR2 reads FQNEAQ (reference sequence).

This clone was recorded at least ten times. The sequenced fragment ends 3 residues before the CDR3 boundary, so the rest is inferred from the germline J gene. This chain links TRBV30 with TRBJ1-1; maybe TRBD1 (5 bases). This CDR3 has 13 residues. With 2 bases removed from V and 4 bases from J, the gap between germline ends came to 11 bases. CDR1 and CDR2 (germline): GTSNPN, SVGIG (reference sequence). CDR3: CAWSLVGATEAFF. Incomplete CDR3 DNA: TGTGCCTGGAGTCTGGTAGGGGCCACTGAA.

Points on this clone: Read data end 3 residues before the CDR3 end; the end is taken from the germline J gene. This sequence joins TRBV10-3 and TRBJ2-7; maybe TRBD1 (5 bases). Germline-derived CDR1 and CDR2 are ENHRY and SYGVKD. The CDR3 totals 14 residues. Trimming left V 0 bases short and J 2 bases short, with 8 bases between. CDR3 loop: CAISESGQAYEQYF. The DNA read from the CDR3 is TGTGCCATCAGTGAGTCGGGGCAAGCCTACGAG.

This clone was seen at least ten times. The sequenced CDR3 bases are TGTGCCAGTAGTATGGTCTGGCGGGCTAATCAGCCC. Translation gives CASSMVWRANQP. In full, the CDR3 reads CASSMVWRANQPQHF. V and J are TRBV19 and TRBJ1-5, with unresolved D. The read terminates 3 residues ahead of where the CDR3 ends, so the germline J gene completes it. This CDR3 has 15 residues. The V gene's germline CDR1 is LNHDA and CDR2 SQIVND (reference sequence). V was pared by 3 bases and J by 4 bases, with 13 bases between.

This clone was seen many times. CDR3 DNA (partial): TGCGCCAGCAGCTTAGGAGGTAGCGAAGATACG. Amino acids: CASSLGGSEDT. The CDR3 in its entirety is CASSLGGSEDTQYF. The chain joins TRBV5-1 to TRBJ2-3, with D maybe TRBD2 (5 bases). The CDR3 end lies 3 residues beyond the end of the read and is filled in from the germline J gene. The germline V and J ends were trimmed by 2 bases and 5 bases, with 12 bases remaining between them. Germline CDR1 is SGHRS and CDR2 is YFSETQ. This CDR3 has 14 amino acids.

As concerns this clone: The DNA ends 3 residues before the CDR3 does, and the rest of the CDR3 is filled in from the germline J gene. The sample carries other DNA sequences with the same CDR3. The V and J genes are TRBV7-3 and TRBJ2-1, with TRBD2 identical over 8 bases. J was trimmed by 4 bases and V by 0 bases; bases with no gene match: 14. Germline V gene lookup returns CDR1 SGHTA and CDR2 FQGTGA. This CDR3 is 19 amino acids long. The sequenced CDR3 bases are TGTGCCAGCAGCTTAACAAGTCGGGGTGGGCGGGGGGCGTACAATGAG. Translated: CASSLTSRGGRGAYNE. The CDR3 reads in full as CASSLTSRGGRGAYNEQFF.

This clone was recorded many times. From the germline J gene comes the end of the CDR3, since the read stops 3 residues before it. The chain carries TRBV28 and TRBJ2-7, with 11 nucleotides matching TRBD1. Germline V gene data show CDR1 as MDHEN and CDR2 as SYDVKM. Germline trimming cut 3 bases from V and 6 bases from J; bases unmatched to any gene: 10. The CDR3 has 16 residues. The CDR3 sequence: CASSLPTPGQGVEQYF. The CDR3 DNA, read in part, is TGTGCCAGCAGTTTGCCTACACCGGGACAGGGGGTCGAG.

This clone showed up many times. The sequence runs out 3 residues before the end of the CDR3; the remainder is reconstructed from the germline J gene. The J gene is TRBJ1-6, the V gene TRBV10-3; 9 bases match TRBD1. V lost 2 bases to trimming and J lost 7 bases; unmatched junction nucleotides: 3. The germline gives CDR1 ENHRY, CDR2 SYGVKD. The CDR3 runs 15 residues. The CDR3 sequence is CAISERTGENSPLHF. The covered CDR3 bases are TGTGCCATCAGTGAGAGGACAGGGGAGAATTCACCC.

The sample holds many counts of this clone. Sequencing ends 3 residues short of the CDR3 end; the germline J gene provides the rest. This sequence joins TRBV30 and TRBJ2-4; 10 positions match TRBD1. Looked up from germline, CDR1 is GTSNPN and CDR2 is SVGIG (reference sequence). There are 17 residues in the CDR3. The ends lost 5 bases at V and 1 base at J; junction bases unmatched: 11. The DNA read from the CDR3 is TGTGCCTGGGAAAACTCTGAGGGACAGGGGGCCAAAAACATT. Protein sequence: CAWENSEGQGAKNI. The entire CDR3 protein reads CAWENSEGQGAKNIQYF.

This clone has at least ten counts. The read gets to within 3 residues of the CDR3 end, and the germline J gene fills in the rest. J is TRBJ2-1 and V is TRBV20-1; D remains unclear. CDR3 length: 15 residues. Germline CDR1 DFQATT, CDR2 SNEGSKA (reference sequence). V was cut by 1 base and J by 1 base, with 11 bases left in between. The CDR3 sequence is CSARVPDTSYNEQFF. The CDR3 DNA, read in part, is TGCAGTGCTAGAGTTCCAGACACATCCTACAATGAG.

This clone was observed many times. CDR3 DNA, as far as it was read: TGTGCCAGTAGTCTCCGACAGGGGGCCCTCGGCTATGGC. Its translation is CASSLRQGALGYG. The complete CDR3 sequence is CASSLRQGALGYGYTF. The chain uses TRBV19 and TRBJ1-2; 10 bases align to TRBD1. The read ends 3 residues early relative to the CDR3; the germline J gene fills the gap. Germline V gene data show CDR1 as LNHDA and CDR2 as SQIVND (reference sequence). J was trimmed by 4 bases and V by 5 bases; bases with no gene match: 10. The CDR3 sequence is 16 residues long.

This clone was seen repeatedly, ten times or more. The CDR3 is cut off 3 residues early in the read; its end comes from the germline J gene. This chain connects TRBV27 to TRBJ2-2; TRBD2 matches at 8 bases. CDR3 length equals 15 residues. CDR1 and CDR2 from the germline V gene are MNHEY and SMNVEV (reference sequence). The trim removed 5 bases at V and 6 bases at J, leaving 8 bases unmatched. The part of the CDR3 DNA that was read is TGTGCCAGCAGTCCGTGGACTAGCAGGCCCGGGGAG. Translated: CASSPWTSRPGE. The complete CDR3 sequence is CASSPWTSRPGELFF.

This clone was seen repeatedly, ten times or more. Read coverage stops 3 residues before the CDR3 terminus; the germline J gene supplies the remainder. The chain joins TRBV11-3 to TRBJ2-1; D remains ambiguous. The germline V and J ends were trimmed by 4 bases and 9 bases, with 10 bases remaining between them. The germline V gene encodes CDR1 SGHNT and CDR2 YENEEA. CDR3 length equals 12 residues. The sequenced part of the CDR3 DNA is TGTGCCAGCAGCTCGGGTTTGACTGAG. Its translation: CASSSGLTE. The complete CDR3 reads CASSSGLTEQFF.

In this sample, this clone turned up many times. The CDR3 end is not reached by the read, which stops 3 residues before it; the germline J gene fills it in. This chain links TRBV6-1 with TRBJ2-1, with D possibly matching TRBD1 (6 bases). Germline CDR1 is MNHNS and CDR2 is SASEGT. This CDR3 comprises 15 residues. The V gene lost 4 bases and the J gene lost 3 bases, with 13 bases spanning the gap. CDR3 DNA, as far as it was read: TGTGCCAGCAGTGTGCCAGGGGAACTCTACAATGAG. This encodes CASSVPGELYNE. The CDR3, in full, reads CASSVPGELYNEQFF.

This clone was counted ten times or more. The CDR3 reads CSGKGPGHPYEQYF. The DNA read from the CDR3 is TGCAGTGGTAAAGGACCGGGACACCCCTACGAG. The gene calls are TRBV20-1 and TRBJ2-7, with D tentatively TRBD1 (6 bases). The CDR3 end falls 3 residues outside the read, so it is completed with the germline J gene. Germline-derived CDR1 and CDR2 are DFQATT and SNEGSKA (reference sequence). CDR3 length equals 14 residues. V was shortened by 7 bases and J by 2 bases, with 18 bases between the two germline ends.

This clone was counted ten times or more. From the germline J gene comes the end of the CDR3, since the read stops 3 residues before it. V usage is TRBV9 and J usage is TRBJ2-1; D unresolved. The CDR3 loop spans 15 amino acids. V was trimmed by 6 bases and J by 4 bases, leaving 17 bases between them. CDR1 and CDR2 from the germline V gene are SGDLS and YYNGEE. The covered CDR3 bases are TGTGCCAGCATCCGCGTGGGCGCACAATACAATGAG. It encodes CASIRVGAQYNE. The full-length CDR3 reads as CASIRVGAQYNEQFF. Variable domain in full (rest from reference TRBV9 and TRBJ2-1): DSGVTQTPKHLITATGQRVTLRCSPRSGDLSVYWYQQSLDQGLQFLIQYYNGEERAKGNILERFSAQQFPDLHSELNLSSLELGDSALYFCASIRVGAQYNEQFFGPGTRLTVL.

This clone was found many times. The read ends 3 residues shy of where the CDR3 ends; the end is completed using the germline J gene. The chain recombines TRBV18 with TRBJ2-7, with D tentatively TRBD1 (6 bases). Trimming took off 6 bases at V and 1 base at J, with 19 bases between the two ends. There are 16 residues in the CDR3. Germline CDR1 reads KGHSH; CDR2 reads LQKENI. The CDR3 sequence: CASSQLTGAGSYEQYF. The DNA read from the CDR3 is TGTGCCAGCTCCCAGTTGACAGGAGCCGGTTCCTACGAG.

Comments on this clone: The CDR3 end lies 3 residues beyond the end of the read and is filled in from the germline J gene. The chain employs TRBV20-1 and TRBJ2-7, with D perhaps matching TRBD2 (6 bases). The CDR3 spans 15 residues. CDR1 is DFQATT, CDR2 SNEGSKA, per germline (reference sequence). The V gene lost 1 base and the J gene lost 3 bases, with 16 bases spanning the gap. Partial CDR3 DNA: TGCAGTGCTAGAGGGAGGGCTAGCGAGGTCTACGAG. Encoded protein: CSARGRASEVYE. From start to end, the CDR3 is CSARGRASEVYEQYF.

Many counts were recorded for this clone. CDR3 DNA, as far as it was read: TGCAGTGCTAGGGAACTTCCGGGACAGGGCTCCTATAATTCACCC. Encoded protein: CSARELPGQGSYNSP. The full CDR3 sequence reads CSARELPGQGSYNSPLHF. The chain combines TRBV20-1 with TRBJ1-6; TRBD1 agrees at 9 bases. The read gets to within 3 residues of the CDR3 end, and the germline J gene fills in the rest. Germline lookup yields CDR1 DFQATT and CDR2 SNEGSKA (reference sequence). After removal of 3 bases from V and 0 bases from J, the junction contained 9 bases not matched to a gene. This CDR3 is 18 amino acids long.

This clone was counted ten times or more. Coverage ceases 3 residues before the CDR3 finishes, and the germline J gene fills in the end. The genes are TRBV13 and TRBJ2-3; possible D gene TRBD1, 5 bases. The CDR3 spans 17 residues. V lost 4 bases to trimming and J lost 0 bases, with 17 bases between them. Germline V lookup: CDR1 PRHDT, CDR2 FYEKMQ (reference sequence). The CDR3 bases that were read are TGTGCCAGCAGCTGGGTAAGACGCAGGGTCAGCACAGATACG. As protein: CASSWVRRRVSTDT. The whole CDR3 protein is CASSWVRRRVSTDTQYF.

There are many counts of this clone. The read stops 3 residues short of the end of the CDR3; the missing end is completed from the germline J gene. The chain recombines TRBV15 with TRBJ2-7; possibly TRBD1 for D (5 bases). Trimming pared 4 bases from V and 2 bases from J, leaving 12 bases between. Germline loops: CDR1 LNHNV, CDR2 YYDKDF (reference sequence). The CDR3 is 14 residues long. Incomplete CDR3 DNA: TGTGCCACCAGCACTGACAGTTTGACCTACGAG. It encodes CATSTDSLTYE. In full, the CDR3 is CATSTDSLTYEQYF.

The sample holds many counts of this clone. Sequencing ends 3 residues short of the CDR3 end; the germline J gene provides the rest. The rearrangement joins TRBV9 to TRBJ1-2; a possible D gene is TRBD1 (5 bases). This CDR3 is built from 14 residues. V lost 4 bases and J lost 7, with 17 bases in between. Per the germline V gene, CDR1 is SGDLS and CDR2 is YYNGEE. CDR3 region: CASSPERGVGGYTF. The covered CDR3 bases are TGTGCCAGCAGCCCCGAGCGAGGGGTTGGTGGC.